The 19 T cell receptor beta chains given below trace back to one sample, sequenced in a study of T cells after yellow fever vaccination. TCRdb re-called the 5' RACE reads with MiXCR, one entry per CDR3 protein. The sample yields 100,000 to 150,000 distinct CDR3 sequences, approximately 14% seen once. The source material was CD8+ T cells sorted from PBMCs, sampled 5 days after the yellow fever booster vaccination. These receptors were collected from a man between 18 and 35 years old who received the YFV17D yellow fever vaccine.

This clonotype came up a few times. The V gene is TRBV6-2 or TRBV6-3, the J gene TRBJ2-1; maybe TRBD2 (6 bases). Germline lookup yields CDR1 MNHEY and CDR2 SVGEGT. This CDR3 spans 15 amino acids. V lost 6 bases and J 6 bases, leaving 18 bases between the germline ends. The CDR3: CASSLGGRQANEQFF. Written as DNA, the CDR3 is TGTGCCAGCAGCCTGGGGGGACGGCAGGCCAATGAGCAGTTCTTC.

Ten or more counts support this clonotype. The chain links TRBV6-6 to TRBJ1-4; D perhaps matches TRBD1 (5 bases). V dropped 3 bases and J dropped 6 bases, with 14 bases sitting between them. This CDR3 contains 15 residues. CDR1 is MNHNY and CDR2 is SVGAGI in the germline V gene (reference sequence). CDR3 nucleotide sequence: TGTGCCAGCAGTTATGGGGCGCAGGCTCATGAAAAACTGTTTTTT. Amino acid sequence: CASSYGAQAHEKLFF.

This clonotype was detected only a few times. J is TRBJ2-2 and V is TRBV29-1; D might be TRBD1 (5 bases). Trimming removed 3 bases from V and 2 bases from J, with 10 bases in between. This CDR3 spans 14 amino acids. CDR1 and CDR2 from the germline V gene are SQVTM and ANQGSEA. CDR3 loop: CSVDGQGNTGELFF. In nucleotides, the CDR3 is TGCAGCGTTGACGGGCAGGGCAACACCGGGGAGCTGTTTTTT.

The table lists this clonotype with a few counts. V gene TRBV12-5 combines with J gene TRBJ2-7; 9 bases map to TRBD1. V gave up 0 bases and J gave up 3 bases; unmatched junction bases: 9. CDR3 length: 17 amino acids. Germline values: CDR1 LGHNT, CDR2 FRNRAP. In nucleotides, the CDR3 is TGTGCTAGTGGTTTGGTACCATCGGGACAGGGCGGCTACGAGCAGTACTTC. Its protein product is CASGLVPSGQGGYEQYF.

This chain uses TRBV7-2 with TRBJ2-1; no clear D. The V gene's germline CDR1 is SGHTA and CDR2 FQGNSA. V lost 4 bases and J lost 9, with 13 bases in between. The CDR3 runs 13 residues. DNA for the CDR3: TGTGCCAGCAGCTCCGCTGAGGATACTGAGCAGTTCTTC. It translates to CASSSAEDTEQFF.

This clonotype has a handful of counts. J is TRBJ2-3 and V is TRBV5-1, with TRBD1 matching 11 bases. The CDR3 has 16 amino acids. The germline gives CDR1 SGHRS, CDR2 YFSETQ. With V trimmed by 4 bases and J by 0 bases, 4 bases remained unmatched. In DNA form, the CDR3 reads TGCGCCAGCAGCACCGGACAGGGGGCGAGCACAGATACGCAGTATTTT. This encodes CASSTGQGASTDTQYF.

This sequence joins TRBV7-2 and TRBJ1-5; D unclear. Germline CDR1 is SGHTA and CDR2 is FQGNSA. The V end was cut by 2 bases, the J end by 0 bases, with 5 bases between. The CDR3 totals 14 residues. The DNA of the CDR3 is TGTGCCAGCAGCTTAAGTCATAGCAATCAGCCCCAGCATTTT. Translating it yields CASSLSHSNQPQHF.

This clonotype was observed many times. This chain joins TRBV3-1 and TRBJ2-3; no clear D gene. The CDR3 runs to 15 residues. Germline V CDR1 and CDR2: LGHDT, YNNKEL (reference sequence). Trimming pared 1 base from V and 6 bases from J, leaving 14 bases between. Written as DNA, the CDR3 is TGTGCCAGCAGCCAAGGAAATCTAGAGACGGATACGCAGTATTTT. Protein sequence: CASSQGNLETDTQYF.

The V and J genes are TRBV27 and TRBJ1-1, with D possibly matching TRBD1 (6 bases). This CDR3 contains 13 residues. The V gene's germline CDR1 is MNHEY and CDR2 SMNVEV (reference sequence). V shed 11 bases and J shed 1 base, with 14 bases lying between them. This CDR3 is CAARGGRNTEAFF. CDR3 DNA sequence: TGTGCCGCAAGGGGGGGGCGGAACACTGAAGCTTTCTTT.

The J gene is TRBJ2-1, the V gene TRBV12-3 or TRBV12-4, with D possibly being TRBD2 (6 bases). The V end was cut by 5 bases, the J end by 0 bases, with 17 bases between. This CDR3 is built from 17 residues. CDR3 coding DNA: TGTGCCAGCAGTGGCGGGACTGAGGGCCTCTCCTACAATGAGCAGTTCTTC. It is translated as CASSGGTEGLSYNEQFF.

This clonotype was recorded a few times. The rearrangement uses TRBV11-2 and TRBJ1-4; TRBD1 might be the D (6 bases). V shed 4 bases and J shed 6 bases, with 12 bases lying between them. The CDR3 extends over 14 amino acids. Germline V lookup: CDR1 SGHAT, CDR2 FQNNGV. CDR3 amino acids: CASSSRTDYEKLFF. The CDR3 DNA follows: TGTGCCAGCAGCTCCAGGACAGATTATGAAAAACTGTTTTTT.

The sample holds a few counts of this clonotype. J is TRBJ2-7 and V is TRBV7-9; no definite D call. The germline V and J ends were trimmed by 4 bases and 1 base, with 8 bases remaining between them. The germline V gene has CDR1 SEHNR and CDR2 FQNEAQ (reference sequence). The CDR3 is made up of 13 amino acids. The CDR3 region has the DNA TGTGCCAGCAGCTCCTCCCTTTCCTACGAGCAGTACTTC. The encoded protein is CASSSSLSYEQYF. The whole variable domain, filled in from reference TRBV7-9 and TRBJ2-7, reads DTGVSQNPRHKITKRGQNVTFRCDPISEHNRLYWYRQTLGQGPEFLTYFQNEAQLEKSRLLSDRFSAERPKGSFSTLEIQRTEQGDSAMYLCASSSSLSYEQYFGPGTRLTVT.

This clonotype was seen a few times. The V and J genes are TRBV7-9 and TRBJ2-1; D ambiguous. CDR3 length: 13 residues. Trimming stripped 0 bases from V and 8 bases from J, with 8 bases between. The germline V gene encodes CDR1 SEHNR and CDR2 FQNEAQ (reference sequence). The CDR3 loop is CASSLALFDEQFF. The CDR3 coding sequence is TGTGCCAGCAGCTTAGCCCTTTTTGATGAGCAGTTCTTC.

This clonotype came up a few times. The chain carries TRBV7-9 and TRBJ1-1; D gene ambiguous. V shed 5 bases and J shed 2 bases, with 9 bases lying between them. The CDR3 totals 13 residues. Germline assignment: CDR1 SEHNR and CDR2 FQNEAQ (reference sequence). CDR3 sequence: CASSPGFNTEAFF. CDR3 sequence (DNA): TGTGCCAGCAGCCCTGGTTTCAACACTGAAGCTTTCTTT.

This clonotype has at least ten counts. The DNA for the CDR3 is TGCGCCAGCAGCCAAGAAGCTAGCGGGGTTTCCGAGCAGTACTTC. Translation: CASSQEASGVSEQYF. This chain connects TRBV4-3 to TRBJ2-7, with 9 positions matching TRBD2. J lost 6 bases, V lost 0 bases, and 6 bases had no gene match. CDR1 is LGHNA, CDR2 YSLEER, per germline. The CDR3 runs to 15 residues.

Only a few counts were recorded for this clonotype. V is TRBV14 and J is TRBJ2-3, with 9 bases identical to TRBD1. This CDR3 has 16 residues. The junction had 6 bases not matched to a gene; V was cut back by 3 bases and J by 2 bases. Germline values: CDR1 SGHDN, CDR2 FVKESK. CDR3 amino acids: CASSQLTGGVTDTQYF. The DNA of the CDR3 is TGTGCCAGCAGCCAGTTGACAGGGGGAGTCACAGATACGCAGTATTTT. Variable domain in full (rest from reference TRBV14 and TRBJ2-3): EAGVTQFPSHSVIEKGQTVTLRCDPISGHDNLYWYRRVMGKEIKFLLHFVKESKQDESGMPNNRFLAERTGGTYSTLKVQPAELEDSGVYFCASSQLTGGVTDTQYFGPGTRLTVL.

This chain links TRBV7-6 with TRBJ2-7, with 9 bases that match TRBD1. The CDR3 length is 16 residues. The ends lost 1 base at V and 5 bases at J; junction bases unmatched: 9. Looked up from germline, CDR1 is SGHVS and CDR2 is FNYEAQ. CDR3 DNA: TGTGCCAGCAGCTTAGAACCGGGACAGGGTACCCACGAGCAGTACTTC. As protein: CASSLEPGQGTHEQYF.

This clonotype occurred a few times. The chain employs TRBV5-6 and TRBJ2-3; D is possibly TRBD1 (5 bases). Germline loops: CDR1 SGHDT, CDR2 YYEEEE. The length of the CDR3 is 13 residues. Trimming left V 4 bases short and J 4 bases short, with 10 bases between. CDR3 in amino acids: CASSPGYADTQYF. The CDR3, as DNA: TGTGCCAGCAGCCCAGGGTACGCAGATACGCAGTATTTT.

This clonotype has a handful of counts. Here the CDR3 DNA reads TGCAGCATCCGTTCCGCCGGGGAGCTGTTTTTT. Its protein is CSIRSAGELFF. The rearrangement uses TRBV29-1 and TRBJ2-2, with D unresolved. This CDR3 spans 11 amino acids. Germline loops: CDR1 SQVTM, CDR2 ANQGSEA. The V and J ends lost 8 bases and 6 bases respectively, with 10 bases between them.